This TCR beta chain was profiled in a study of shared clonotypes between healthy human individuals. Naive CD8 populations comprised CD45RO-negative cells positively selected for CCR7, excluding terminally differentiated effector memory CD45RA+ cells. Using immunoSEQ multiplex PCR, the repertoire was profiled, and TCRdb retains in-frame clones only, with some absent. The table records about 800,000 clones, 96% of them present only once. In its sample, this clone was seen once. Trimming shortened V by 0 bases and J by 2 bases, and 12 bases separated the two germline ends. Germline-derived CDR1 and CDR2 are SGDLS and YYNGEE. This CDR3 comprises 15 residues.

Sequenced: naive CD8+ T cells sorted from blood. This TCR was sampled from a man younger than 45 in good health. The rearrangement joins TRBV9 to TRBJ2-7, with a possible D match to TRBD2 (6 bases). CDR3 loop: CASSVADGGTYEQYF. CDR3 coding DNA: TGTGCCAGCAGCGTAGCTGACGGAGGGACCTACGAGCAGTACTTC. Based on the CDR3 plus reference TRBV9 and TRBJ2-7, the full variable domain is DSGVTQTPKHLITATGQRVTLRCSPRSGDLSVYWYQQSLDQGLQFLIQYYNGEERAKGNILERFSAQQFPDLHSELNLSSLELGDSALYFCASSVADGGTYEQYFGPGTRLTVT.